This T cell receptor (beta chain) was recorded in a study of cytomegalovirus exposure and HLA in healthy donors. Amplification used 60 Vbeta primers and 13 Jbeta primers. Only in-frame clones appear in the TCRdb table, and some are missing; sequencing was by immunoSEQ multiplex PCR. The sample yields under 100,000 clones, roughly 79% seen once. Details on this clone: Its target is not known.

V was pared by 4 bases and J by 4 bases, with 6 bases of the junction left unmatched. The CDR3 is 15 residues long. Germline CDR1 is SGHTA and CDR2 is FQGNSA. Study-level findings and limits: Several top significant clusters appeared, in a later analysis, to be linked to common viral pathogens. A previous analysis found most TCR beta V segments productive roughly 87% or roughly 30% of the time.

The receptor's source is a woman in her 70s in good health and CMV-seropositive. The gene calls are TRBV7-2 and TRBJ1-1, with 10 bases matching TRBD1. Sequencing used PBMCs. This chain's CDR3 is CASSWGDRGSTEAFF. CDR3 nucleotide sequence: TGTGCCAGCAGCTGGGGGGACAGGGGCTCCACTGAAGCTTTCTTT.